This paragraph covers one T cell receptor beta chain sequence. The target antigen is unknown. CDR3 length: 12 amino acids. Germline CDR1 is SQVTM and CDR2 is ANQGSEA. This entry comes from a study of cytomegalovirus exposure and HLA in healthy donors. Study-wide points: Earlier results showed most TCR beta V segments being productive about 90% or about 30% of the time.

The PCR ran on 60 Vbeta and 13 Jbeta primers. Assay: immunoSEQ multiplex PCR; the TCRdb copy retains only in-frame clones and omits some. The table has more than 95,000 clones, around 82% seen once. The chain has TRBV29-1 and TRBJ1-1; 7 bases agree with TRBD1. The sequence derives from a young man in good health and CMV-seropositive. Sequences were obtained from PBMCs. CDR3 sequence: CGLGTVNTEAFF. The CDR3 DNA sequence: TGCGGACTCGGGACAGTCAACACTGAAGCTTTCTTT.